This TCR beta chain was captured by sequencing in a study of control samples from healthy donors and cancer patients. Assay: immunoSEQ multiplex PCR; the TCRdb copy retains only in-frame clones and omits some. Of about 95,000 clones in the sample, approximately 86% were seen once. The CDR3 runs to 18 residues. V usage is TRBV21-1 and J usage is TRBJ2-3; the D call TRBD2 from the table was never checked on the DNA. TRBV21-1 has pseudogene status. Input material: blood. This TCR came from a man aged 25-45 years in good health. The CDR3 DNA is TGTGCCACCTTAAGCGGGACTAGATTGCACCTTAGCACAGATACGCAGTATTTT. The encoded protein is CATLSGTRLHLSTDTQYF.